The next 30 T cell receptor beta chains were all read from a single sample in a study of vaccination effects on CD4 cells after COVID-19. TCRdb keeps only in-frame clones here, not all; method: immunoSEQ multiplex PCR. The sample holds 35,000 to 45,000 clones, about 73% seen once. These receptors have no identified antigens. Viral peptide pools were used in the ViraFEST assay to expand antigen-specific CD4+ T cells, and sequencing came afterward. Upon completion of approximately ten days in culture, CD4+ T cells were isolated. Their SARS-CoV-2 infection, verified by PCR, occurred between March and December 2020. The sample in question was CD4+ T cells from PBMCs cultured with HCoV-NL63 spike peptides, obtained before COVID-19 vaccination. These receptors were obtained from a human donor who had a prior SARS-CoV-2 infection.

This chain joins TRBV5-3 and TRBJ2-3; TRBD2 aligns across 10 bases. TRBV5-3 is given ORF status, its function remaining uncertain. The V gene end was trimmed by 4 bases and the J gene end by 4 bases; junction bases not matched to a gene: 15. The CDR3 length is 18 residues. The CDR3 is CARSPPPPGLAASDTQYF. In DNA form, the CDR3 reads TGTGCCAGAAGCCCCCCGCCCCCCGGACTAGCGGCGTCAGATACGCAGTATTTT.

This rearrangement joins TRBV4-1 to TRBJ2-5, with a weak D call TRBD1 (5 bases). This CDR3 has 16 amino acids. Germline values: CDR1 MGHRA, CDR2 YSYEKL. Between the trimmed V and J ends, which lost 5 bases and 5 bases, there was a span of 21 bases. CDR3 coding DNA: TGCGCCAGCAGCGTTGGCAGGGTATCATTGATCGAGACCCAGTACTTC. This sequence encodes CASSVGRVSLIETQYF.

This chain joins TRBV18 and TRBJ2-7, with TRBD1 identical over 10 bases. The CDR3 consists of 16 residues. The germline V gene has CDR1 KGHSH and CDR2 LQKENI. Losses at the gene ends were 3 bases for V and 5 bases for J; bases not matched to a gene: 10. This CDR3 is CASSPLSGTGENEQYF. Written as DNA, the CDR3 is TGTGCCAGCTCACCTCTATCCGGGACAGGGGAAAACGAGCAGTACTTC. The full variable domain, rest sourced from reference TRBV18 and TRBJ2-7, is NAGVMQNPRHLVRRRGQEARLRCSPMKGHSHVYWYRQLPEEGLKFMVYLQKENIIDESGMPKERFSAEFPKEGPSILRIQQVVRGDSAAYFCASSPLSGTGENEQYFGPGTRLTVT.

The chain employs TRBV21-1 and TRBJ1-5. TRBV21-1 counts as a pseudogene. This CDR3 has 15 amino acids. The CDR3 protein is CASSKEGGRNQPQHF. The CDR3 coding sequence is TGTGCCAGCAGCAAAGAGGGCGGGCGGAATCAGCCCCAGCATTTT.

The CDR3 bases are TGTGCCACCAGTGATGAAGGGACAGGGAATGAGCAGTTCTTC. This codes for CATSDEGTGNEQFF. The chain couples TRBV24-1 to TRBJ2-1, with 9 bases identical to TRBD1. The germline V gene encodes CDR1 KGHDR and CDR2 SFDVKD. The V segment lost 3 bases and the J segment 7 bases; nucleotides outside the gene matches: 3. This CDR3 is built from 14 residues.

This sequence joins TRBV2 and TRBJ1-1, with D perhaps TRBD1 (6 bases). V shed 5 bases and J shed 4 bases, with 11 bases lying between them. Germline loops: CDR1 SNHLY, CDR2 FYNNEI. CDR3 size: 13 residues. CDR3 residues: CASSSDRTTEAFF. In nucleotides, the CDR3 is TGTGCCAGCAGTTCCGACAGGACCACTGAAGCTTTCTTT.

The chain links TRBV30 to TRBJ1-6; D is ambiguous. Germline CDR1 GTSNPN, CDR2 SVGIG (reference sequence). V lost 0 bases and J 9 bases, leaving 9 bases between the germline ends. This CDR3 has 13 residues. CDR3 bases: TGTGCCTGGAGTGTAGGTTATGGTTCACCCCTCCACTTT. Translating gives CAWSVGYGSPLHF.

V usage is TRBV24-1 and J usage is TRBJ2-2, with TRBD1 matching over 7 bases. V was pared by 2 bases and J by 4 bases, with 3 bases of the junction left unmatched. CDR3 length: 15 amino acids. Germline lookup yields CDR1 KGHDR and CDR2 SFDVKD. The CDR3 reads CATSDWGQLTGELFF. CDR3 bases: TGTGCCACCAGTGATTGGGGACAGCTCACCGGGGAGCTGTTTTTT.

The chain is built from TRBV2 and TRBJ1-4; D might be TRBD1 (5 bases). The CDR3 consists of 15 residues. Deletions cut 5 bases from V and 3 bases from J, with 13 bases between. Germline CDR1 and CDR2: SNHLY and FYNNEI. Written as DNA, the CDR3 is TGTGCCAGCAGTACCCCCAGGGTGGCTAATGAAAAACTGTTTTTT. It codes for CASSTPRVANEKLFF. Supplemented by reference TRBV2 and TRBJ1-4, the full variable domain reads EPEVTQTPSHQVTQMGQEVILRCVPISNHLYFYWYRQILGQKVEFLVSFYNNEISEKSEIFDDQFSVERPDGSNFTLKIRSTKLEDSAMYFCASSTPRVANEKLFFGSGTQLSVL.

V is TRBV4-2 and J is TRBJ1-4; TRBD1 is a possible D gene (6 bases). The CDR3 extends over 15 amino acids. Germline loops: CDR1 LGHNA, CDR2 YNFKEQ. Between the trimmed V and J ends, which lost 2 bases and 5 bases, there was a span of 12 bases. The CDR3 reads CASSQSAGENEKLFF. The CDR3 nucleotides read TGTGCCAGCAGCCAATCTGCAGGGGAGAATGAAAAACTGTTTTTT.

This clone was detected only a few times. This chain connects TRBV7-9 to TRBJ2-2, with D uncertain. The germline gives CDR1 SEHNR, CDR2 FQNEAQ (reference sequence). CDR3 size: 15 residues. Trimming removed 3 bases at V and 6 bases at J, with 14 bases between. Here the CDR3 reads CASSFVSGVAGELFF. CDR3 DNA sequence: TGTGCCAGCAGCTTCGTGAGTGGGGTCGCCGGGGAGCTGTTTTTT. Full variable domain (outside the CDR3, taken from reference TRBV7-9 and TRBJ2-2): DTGVSQNPRHKITKRGQNVTFRCDPISEHNRLYWYRQTLGQGPEFLTYFQNEAQLEKSRLLSDRFSAERPKGSFSTLEIQRTEQGDSAMYLCASSFVSGVAGELFFGEGSRLTVL.

The chain combines TRBV5-6 with TRBJ1-1; TRBD1 matches 8 bases. The length of the CDR3 is 16 residues. V dropped 4 bases and J dropped 1; count of bases not matched to a gene: 9. Germline assignment: CDR1 SGHDT and CDR2 YYEEEE. CDR3 sequence (DNA): TGTGCCAGCAGCCATAGAAGACAGGGGCGGAACACTGAAGCTTTCTTT. This encodes CASSHRRQGRNTEAFF.

J is TRBJ2-5 and V is TRBV27; tentative D call: TRBD1 (6 bases). The CDR3 contains 16 residues. Germline-derived CDR1 and CDR2 are MNHEY and SMNVEV (reference sequence). V shed 8 bases and J shed 4 bases, with 23 bases lying between them. The CDR3 DNA reads TGTGCCAGCTCGAAGACAGGCCGCATCGGGCTAGAGACCCAGTACTTC. Translation gives CASSKTGRIGLETQYF.

The chain has TRBV30 and TRBJ1-5; 8 bases are shared with TRBD1. Germline CDR1 reads GTSNPN; CDR2 reads SVGIG (reference sequence). The length of the CDR3 is 13 residues. Trimming at V came to 3 bases and at J to 5 bases, leaving 3 bases not matched to a gene. The CDR3 nucleotides read TGTGCCTGGAGCAGGGGGCCTGATCAGCCCCAGCATTTT. It specifies CAWSRGPDQPQHF.

This sequence joins TRBV18 and TRBJ2-5; D not certain. The germline V gene has CDR1 KGHSH and CDR2 LQKENI. V dropped 3 bases and J dropped 2 bases, with 10 bases sitting between them. This CDR3 is 14 amino acids long. CDR3 in amino acids: CASSPLASQETQYF. The CDR3 nucleotides read TGTGCCAGCTCACCCTTGGCGTCGCAAGAGACCCAGTACTTC.

The chain recombines TRBV5-4 with TRBJ2-1, with no clear D. CDR1 is SGHNT and CDR2 is YYREEE in the germline V gene (reference sequence). The CDR3 covers 13 residues. V was clipped by 2 bases and J by 0 bases, with 3 bases between them. The CDR3 is CASSFTSYNEQFF. DNA for the CDR3: TGTGCCAGCAGCTTCACCTCCTACAATGAGCAGTTCTTC.

This clone was found a few times. J is TRBJ2-1 and V is TRBV7-3; the D gene is possibly TRBD2 (6 bases). The CDR3 is 14 residues long. Trimming cost V 5 bases and J 10 bases, with 18 bases left between them. Germline CDR1 reads SGHTA; CDR2 reads FQGTGA. CDR3 sequence: CASSPSGLTGEQFF. DNA of the CDR3: TGTGCCAGCAGCCCCTCGGGACTGACTGGGGAGCAGTTCTTC.

This chain links TRBV18 with TRBJ2-3, with 8 bases aligning to TRBD1. CDR1 and CDR2 (germline): KGHSH, LQKENI. V shed 6 bases, J shed 4 bases, and the junction held 3 bases outside the gene matches. The CDR3 has 13 residues. The CDR3 nucleotides are TGTGCCAGCTCGCAGGGGGCGGCAGATACGCAGTATTTT. Encoded protein: CASSQGAADTQYF.

This clone appeared a few times. This rearrangement joins TRBV11-2 to TRBJ2-3; 12 bases align to TRBD2. Germline V gene sequence: CDR1 SGHAT, CDR2 FQNNGV. The CDR3 runs 17 residues. Germline trimming cut 1 base from V and 6 bases from J; bases unmatched to any gene: 8. Written as DNA, the CDR3 is TGTGCCAGCAGCTTAGGCCCCCGGACTAGCGGGATGGATACGCAGTATTTT. Its translation is CASSLGPRTSGMDTQYF.

The table lists this clone with a count of one. The J gene is TRBJ2-7, the V gene TRBV28; D possibly corresponds to TRBD2 (5 bases). This CDR3 spans 13 amino acids. The V gene lost 4 bases and the J gene lost 3 bases, with 10 bases spanning the gap. Germline CDR1 MDHEN, CDR2 SYDVKM. The DNA of the CDR3 is TGTGCCAGCAGTTCACCCGAGGGCTACGAGCAGTACTTC. Residues: CASSSPEGYEQYF.

The chain combines TRBV5-1 with TRBJ2-5; TRBD1 might be the D (8 bases). The V gene's germline CDR1 is SGHRS and CDR2 YFSETQ. V lost 2 bases and J 4 bases, leaving 12 bases between the germline ends. The CDR3 consists of 14 residues. Written as DNA, the CDR3 is TGCGCCAGCAGCTTTAACAGGGGGGGAGAGACCCAGTACTTC. Encoded protein: CASSFNRGGETQYF.

The chain carries TRBV7-3 and TRBJ2-3; unclear D gene. The CDR3 is made up of 13 amino acids. V lost 5 bases and J 0 bases, leaving 6 bases between the germline ends. Germline V gene lookup returns CDR1 SGHTA and CDR2 FQGTGA. The CDR3 reads CASSPSSTDTQYF. Here the CDR3 DNA reads TGTGCCAGCAGCCCCTCTAGCACAGATACGCAGTATTTT.

In this sample, this clone turned up a few times. The chain uses TRBV5-1 and TRBJ1-1, with D possibly being TRBD1 (5 bases). CDR3 size: 15 residues. Germline assignment: CDR1 SGHRS and CDR2 YFSETQ. Trimming took 4 bases from V and 1 from J, leaving 14 bases between them. The chain's CDR3 is CASSARGTSNTEAFF. CDR3 in DNA: TGCGCCAGCAGCGCGCGGGGGACGTCGAACACTGAAGCTTTCTTT.

This clone was picked up a small number of times. The gene calls are TRBV7-3 and TRBJ2-3; unclear D gene. This CDR3 is built from 14 residues. The V end lost 6 bases, the J end lost 4 bases, and 14 bases lay between the germline ends. Looked up from germline, CDR1 is SGHTA and CDR2 is FQGTGA. CDR3 DNA: TGTGCCAGCAGTGCCCCGTCCATATCAGATACGCAGTATTTT. It yields the protein CASSAPSISDTQYF.

The CDR3 here is CASREPYSNQPQHF. In DNA form, the CDR3 reads TGTGCCAGCAGGGAGCCTTATAGCAATCAGCCCCAGCATTTT. The chain links TRBV27 to TRBJ1-5; no reliable D call. The CDR3 covers 14 residues. Germline values: CDR1 MNHEY, CDR2 SMNVEV (reference sequence). Deletions cut 6 bases from V and 0 bases from J, with 9 bases between.

The V and J genes are TRBV18 and TRBJ2-7; D not certain. Germline CDR1 reads KGHSH; CDR2 reads LQKENI. The CDR3 has 11 residues. The V gene lost 6 bases and the J gene lost 2 bases, with 5 bases spanning the gap. CDR3 DNA: TGTGCCAGCTCCCAGACCTACGAGCAGTACTTC. Protein product: CASSQTYEQYF.

In nucleotides, the CDR3 is TGTGCCAGCAGTCCGGAGCTGACAGGGAGGCGTGAAAAACTGTTTTTT. It yields the protein CASSPELTGRREKLFF. The V call is TRBV28, the J call TRBJ1-4; 7 nucleotides line up with TRBD1. The CDR3 sequence is 16 residues long. Germline V gene data show CDR1 as MDHEN and CDR2 as SYDVKM. V was pared by 5 bases and J by 7 bases, with 13 bases of the junction left unmatched.

V is TRBV20-1 and J is TRBJ2-3, with D unresolved. CDR3 length: 14 amino acids. Germline CDR1 DFQATT, CDR2 SNEGSKA (reference sequence). V lost 3 bases, J lost 0 bases, and 10 bases lay in between. Here the CDR3 reads CSASPRTSTDTQYF. The CDR3 nucleotides read TGCAGTGCTAGTCCGCGGACGAGCACAGATACGCAGTATTTT.

CDR3 coding DNA: TGTGCCAGCAGTGAAGCACCGTCCAGTTCAGGAAACACCATATATTTT. Its translation: CASSEAPSSSGNTIYF. V usage is TRBV6-1 and J usage is TRBJ1-3, with D hard to call. Per germline, CDR1 MNHNS and CDR2 SASEGT. With 0 bases removed from V and 4 bases from J, the gap between germline ends came to 13 bases. The CDR3 is 16 amino acids.

The V call is TRBV4-2, the J call TRBJ2-7, with D perhaps matching TRBD1 (6 bases). CDR3 size: 14 residues. The ends were cut back, 1 base at V and 3 bases at J, with 10 bases in the middle. Germline-derived CDR1 and CDR2 are LGHNA and YNFKEQ. CDR3 sequence: CASSQALDSYEQYF. The CDR3 DNA reads TGTGCCAGCAGCCAAGCCCTGGACAGCTACGAGCAGTACTTC.